Following are 12 T cell receptor beta chains from one sample sequenced in a study of shared clonotypes between healthy human individuals. Sequencing was performed with immunoSEQ multiplex PCR; in TCRdb, only in-frame clones are kept and a portion is missing. The repertoire holds around 940,000 clones, with approximately 76% as singletons. Sequenced input: memory CD4+ T cells sorted from blood. Subset here: CD45RA-negative fraction. Receptor source: a man in his late teens or twenties in good health.

V is TRBV9 and J is TRBJ2-2; weak D call: TRBD2 (6 bases). CDR1 is SGDLS and CDR2 is YYNGEE in the germline V gene. V lost 4 bases, J lost 6 bases, and 16 bases lay in between. CDR3 length equals 15 residues. DNA of the CDR3: TGTGCCAGCAGCCCCAGAGGGACTCCCGCCGGGGAGCTGTTTTTT. As protein: CASSPRGTPAGELFF.

This clone has just a few counts. The V call is TRBV10-3, the J call TRBJ2-5; D is perhaps TRBD2 (5 bases). This CDR3 has 14 amino acids. Trimming pared 2 bases from V and 5 bases from J, leaving 12 bases between. The germline gives CDR1 ENHRY, CDR2 SYGVKD. The CDR3 DNA is TGTGCCATCAGTGAGGGACTTACGCGGGAGACCCAGTACTTC. Translated, it gives CAISEGLTRETQYF.

The V call is TRBV4-1, the J call TRBJ2-2; D remains ambiguous. Looked up from germline, CDR1 is MGHRA and CDR2 is YSYEKL. Trimming shortened V by 6 bases and J by 1 base, and 6 bases separated the two germline ends. The CDR3 loop spans 13 amino acids. In nucleotides, the CDR3 is TGCGCCAGCAGAGGTAGGAACACCGGGGAGCTGTTTTTT. As protein: CASRGRNTGELFF.

The chain combines TRBV30 with TRBJ2-7, with a weak D call TRBD1 (6 bases). Germline CDR1 GTSNPN, CDR2 SVGIG (reference sequence). The CDR3 covers 15 residues. Trimming removed 1 base from V and 4 bases from J, with 17 bases in between. In DNA, the CDR3 is TGTGCCTGGAGTGCTACCCTCGGACAGATTTACGAGCAGTACTTC. The encoded protein is CAWSATLGQIYEQYF.

The chain is built from TRBV19 and TRBJ2-7, with no clear D. The length of the CDR3 is 13 residues. CDR1 and CDR2 (germline): LNHDA, SQIVND (reference sequence). V was cut by 4 bases and J by 3 bases, with 10 bases left in between. The CDR3 protein is CASSSSDHYEQYF. The CDR3 nucleotides are TGTGCCAGTAGTAGCTCAGATCACTACGAGCAGTACTTC.

This chain uses TRBV7-2 with TRBJ2-7, with D perhaps TRBD2 (5 bases). The V end was cut by 5 bases, the J end by 4 bases, with 21 bases between. The length of the CDR3 is 16 residues. Germline lookup yields CDR1 SGHTA and CDR2 FQGNSA. CDR3 sequence (DNA): TGTGCCAGCAGCCCCGGGGTCTCGAGGATAGGATACGAGCAGTACTTC. This codes for CASSPGVSRIGYEQYF. Combining the CDR3 with reference TRBV7-2 and TRBJ2-7 gives the whole variable domain GAGVSQSPSNKVTEKGKDVELRCDPISGHTALYWYRQSLGQGLEFLIYFQGNSAPDKSGLPSDRFSAERTGGSVSTLTIQRTQQEDSAVYLCASSPGVSRIGYEQYFGPGTRLTVT.

The chain links TRBV11-2 to TRBJ2-2, with D possibly being TRBD1 or TRBD2 (5 bases each). Trimming removed 1 base at V and 6 bases at J, with 12 bases between. Germline CDR1 is SGHAT and CDR2 is FQNNGV. CDR3 size: 15 residues. In DNA, the CDR3 is TGTGCCAGCAGCTTAGCAGGCTGGGGGTCCGGGGAGCTGTTTTTT. Encoded protein: CASSLAGWGSGELFF.

The chain is built from TRBV6-6 and TRBJ1-2; D unclear. The CDR3 loop spans 13 amino acids. CDR1 and CDR2 (germline): MNHNY, SVGAGI (reference sequence). Trimming removed 7 bases from V and 2 bases from J, with 11 bases in between. CDR3 DNA: TGTGCCAGCACCTCGACGGAAAACTATGGCTACACCTTC. Translated, it gives CASTSTENYGYTF.

This chain uses TRBV29-1 with TRBJ1-2; D remains unclear. Germline V lookup: CDR1 SQVTM, CDR2 ANQGSEA. CDR3 length: 14 residues. Trimming shortened V by 4 bases and J by 4 bases, and 16 bases separated the two germline ends. CDR3 protein: CSVVIGEPVYGYTF. CDR3 nucleotides: TGCAGCGTTGTAATCGGGGAACCTGTCTATGGCTACACCTTC.

The chain carries TRBV5-4 and TRBJ2-4, with TRBD1 identical over 8 bases. V gave up 4 bases and J gave up 6 bases; unmatched junction bases: 9. CDR3 size: 15 residues. The germline V gene has CDR1 SGHNT and CDR2 YYREEE (reference sequence). The DNA of the CDR3 is TGTGCCAGCAGCCTCCCAGGGGGCCCGGGAAACATTCAGTACTTC. Translating gives CASSLPGGPGNIQYF.

This clone showed up just a few times. The chain recombines TRBV30 with TRBJ1-1, with D unclear. The V gene's germline CDR1 is GTSNPN and CDR2 SVGIG (reference sequence). V was clipped by 0 bases and J by 2 bases, with 7 bases between them. The CDR3 consists of 13 residues. The CDR3 loop reads CAWSVFGNTEAFF. The DNA for the CDR3 is TGTGCCTGGAGTGTGTTTGGTAACACTGAAGCTTTCTTT.

V and J are TRBV10-3 and TRBJ2-1, with D tentatively TRBD1 (5 bases). Between the trimmed V and J ends, which lost 7 bases and 5 bases, there was a span of 15 bases. CDR1 is ENHRY, CDR2 SYGVKD, per germline. CDR3 length equals 14 residues. The CDR3 DNA sequence: TGTGCCATCACCAAAGGGGTCGCAAACAATGAGCAGTTCTTC. It translates to CAITKGVANNEQFF.